The source of this T cell receptor (beta chain) is a study of blood T cell repertoires in COVID-19. Sequencing was performed with immunoSEQ multiplex PCR; in TCRdb, only in-frame clones are kept and a portion is missing. The sample holds some 450,000 clones, 70% to 90% seen once. The germline V gene has CDR1 SGHAT and CDR2 FQNNGV. The CDR3 loop spans 17 amino acids. Trimming took 5 bases from V and 5 from J; bases not matched to a gene: 15. The rearrangement uses TRBV11-2 and TRBJ2-5, with 9 bases identical to TRBD2. This clonotype originated in a man between 18 and 29 years old with COVID-19, enrolled during active disease. The material sequenced was peripheral blood. The CDR3, as DNA: TGTGCCAGCAGCAAACTCGCCCGCGGGAGGGCTTGGGAGACCCAGTACTTC. Its translation: CASSKLARGRAWETQYF.